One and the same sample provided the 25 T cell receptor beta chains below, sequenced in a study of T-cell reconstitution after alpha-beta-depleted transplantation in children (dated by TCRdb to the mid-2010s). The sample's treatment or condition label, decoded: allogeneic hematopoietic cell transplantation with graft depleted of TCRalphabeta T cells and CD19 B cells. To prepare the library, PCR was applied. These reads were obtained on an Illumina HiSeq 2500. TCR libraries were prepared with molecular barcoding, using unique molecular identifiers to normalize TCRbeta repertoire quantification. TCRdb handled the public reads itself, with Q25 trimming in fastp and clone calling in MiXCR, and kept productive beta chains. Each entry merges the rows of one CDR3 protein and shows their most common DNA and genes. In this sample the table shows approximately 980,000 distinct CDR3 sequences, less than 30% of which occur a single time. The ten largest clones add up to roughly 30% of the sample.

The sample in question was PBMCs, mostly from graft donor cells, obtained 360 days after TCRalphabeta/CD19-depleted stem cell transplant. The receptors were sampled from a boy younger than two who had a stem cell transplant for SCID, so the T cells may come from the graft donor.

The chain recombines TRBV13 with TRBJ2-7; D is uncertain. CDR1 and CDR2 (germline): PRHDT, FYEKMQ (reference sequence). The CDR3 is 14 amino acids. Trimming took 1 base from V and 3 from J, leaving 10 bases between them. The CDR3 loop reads CASSLVGSIYEQYF. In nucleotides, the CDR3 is TGTGCCAGCAGCTTAGTCGGCAGCATCTACGAGCAGTACTTC.

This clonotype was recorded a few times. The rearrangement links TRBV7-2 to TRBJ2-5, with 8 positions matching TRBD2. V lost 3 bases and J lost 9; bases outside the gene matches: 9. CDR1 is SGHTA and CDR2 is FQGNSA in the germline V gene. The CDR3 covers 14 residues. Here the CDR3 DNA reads TGTGCCAGCAGCTTGCCCCCCCGGGGGGGGGCCCAGTACTTC. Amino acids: CASSLPPRGGAQYF.

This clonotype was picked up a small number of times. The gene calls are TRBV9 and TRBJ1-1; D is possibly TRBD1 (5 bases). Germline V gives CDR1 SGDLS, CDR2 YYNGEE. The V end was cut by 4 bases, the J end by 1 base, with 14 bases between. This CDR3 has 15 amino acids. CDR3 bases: TGTGCCAGCAGCTCCGGGACGGGGACGAACACTGAAGCTTTCTTT. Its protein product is CASSSGTGTNTEAFF.

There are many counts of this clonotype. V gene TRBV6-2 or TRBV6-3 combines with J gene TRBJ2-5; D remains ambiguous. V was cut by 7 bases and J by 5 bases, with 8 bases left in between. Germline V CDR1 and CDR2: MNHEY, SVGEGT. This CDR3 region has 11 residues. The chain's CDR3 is CASTHGETQYF. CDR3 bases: TGTGCCAGCACTCACGGGGAGACCCAGTACTTC.

As DNA, the CDR3 is TGCAGTGCTAAGGGCAGGGGCAATGGATTTATGGGCTACGAGCAGTACTTC. This codes for CSAKGRGNGFMGYEQYF. V is TRBV20-1 and J is TRBJ2-7, with D maybe TRBD1 (6 bases). This CDR3 is 17 amino acids long. Per germline, CDR1 DFQATT and CDR2 SNEGSKA (reference sequence). V shed 4 bases and J shed 3 bases, with 25 bases lying between them.

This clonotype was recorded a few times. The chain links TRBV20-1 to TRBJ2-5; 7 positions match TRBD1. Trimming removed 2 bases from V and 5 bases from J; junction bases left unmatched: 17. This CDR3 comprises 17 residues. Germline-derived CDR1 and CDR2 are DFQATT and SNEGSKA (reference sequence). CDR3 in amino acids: CSARPNRGRVLGETQYF. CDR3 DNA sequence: TGCAGTGCTAGACCCAACAGGGGTCGAGTTCTTGGCGAGACCCAGTACTTC.

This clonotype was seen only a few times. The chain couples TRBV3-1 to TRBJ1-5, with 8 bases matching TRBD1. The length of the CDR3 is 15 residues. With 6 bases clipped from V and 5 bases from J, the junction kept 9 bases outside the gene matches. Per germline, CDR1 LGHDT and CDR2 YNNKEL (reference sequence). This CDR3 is CASRPRTGKDQPQHF. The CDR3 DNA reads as TGTGCCAGCAGGCCACGGACAGGGAAGGATCAGCCCCAGCATTTT.

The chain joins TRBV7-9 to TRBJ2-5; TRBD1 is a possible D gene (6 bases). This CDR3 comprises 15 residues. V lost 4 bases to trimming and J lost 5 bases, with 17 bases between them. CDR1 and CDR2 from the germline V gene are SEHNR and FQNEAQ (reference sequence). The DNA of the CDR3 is TGTGCCAGCAGCTCTACCGTTGGGGGCCCTGAGACCCAGTACTTC. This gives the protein CASSSTVGGPETQYF.

CDR3 sequence reads: CASSSPGRGGYNEQFF. In DNA form, the CDR3 reads TGTGCCAGCAGCTCCCCGGGAAGGGGCGGTTACAATGAGCAGTTCTTC. The chain links TRBV7-1 to TRBJ2-1, with D perhaps TRBD1 or TRBD2 (5 bases each). TRBV7-1 carries the ORF label, with uncertain function. The CDR3 consists of 16 residues. V was cut by 3 bases and J by 4 bases, with 16 bases left in between.

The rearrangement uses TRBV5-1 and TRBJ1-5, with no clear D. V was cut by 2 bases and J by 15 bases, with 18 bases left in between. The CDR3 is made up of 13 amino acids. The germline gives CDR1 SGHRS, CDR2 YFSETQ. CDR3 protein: CASSFPFRLWRHF. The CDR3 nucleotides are TGCGCCAGCAGCTTCCCCTTTAGGCTTTGGCGGCATTTT.

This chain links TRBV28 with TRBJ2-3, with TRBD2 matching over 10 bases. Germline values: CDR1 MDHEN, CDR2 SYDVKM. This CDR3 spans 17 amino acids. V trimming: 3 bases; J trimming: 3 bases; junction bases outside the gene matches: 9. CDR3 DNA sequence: TGTGCCAGCAGTTTGGGGGTAGCGGGGGGACAAACAGATACGCAGTATTTT. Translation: CASSLGVAGGQTDTQYF.

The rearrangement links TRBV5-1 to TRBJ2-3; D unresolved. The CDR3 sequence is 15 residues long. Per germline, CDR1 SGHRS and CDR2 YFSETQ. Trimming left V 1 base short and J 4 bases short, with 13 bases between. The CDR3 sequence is CASSLLNRASDTQYF. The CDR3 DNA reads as TGCGCCAGCAGCTTGCTAAACAGAGCATCAGATACGCAGTATTTT.

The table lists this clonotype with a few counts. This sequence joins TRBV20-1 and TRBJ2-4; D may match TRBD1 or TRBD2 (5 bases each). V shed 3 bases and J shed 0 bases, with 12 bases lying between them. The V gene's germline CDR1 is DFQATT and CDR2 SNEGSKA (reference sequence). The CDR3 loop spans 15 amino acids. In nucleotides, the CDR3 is TGCAGTGCTAGTACCGGGGCCAAAGCCAAAAACATTCAGTACTTC. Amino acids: CSASTGAKAKNIQYF.

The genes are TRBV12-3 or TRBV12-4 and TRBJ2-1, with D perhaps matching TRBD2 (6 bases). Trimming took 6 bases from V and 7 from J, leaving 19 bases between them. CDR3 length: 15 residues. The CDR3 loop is CASSTGTLTGNEQFF. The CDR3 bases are TGTGCCAGCAGCACCGGGACTCTAACGGGGAATGAGCAGTTCTTC.

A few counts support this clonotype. The CDR3 sequence: CASSQTGYRDITPYEQYF. The CDR3 coding sequence is TGCGCCAGCAGCCAAACAGGGTACAGAGATATAACCCCTTACGAGCAGTACTTC. The chain links TRBV4-3 to TRBJ2-7; D possibly corresponds to TRBD1 (6 bases). The CDR3 contains 18 residues. Trimming took 2 bases from V and 4 from J, leaving 24 bases between them. Germline V gene sequence: CDR1 LGHNA, CDR2 YSLEER.

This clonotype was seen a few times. For the CDR3, the DNA is TGTGCCATCAGTGCGGACGGTTTTGGGTACTATGGCTACACCTTC. Its protein is CAISADGFGYYGYTF. This sequence joins TRBV10-3 and TRBJ1-2; no definite D call. This CDR3 comprises 15 residues. The V gene lost 4 bases and the J gene lost 3 bases, with 15 bases spanning the gap. From germline, CDR1 is ENHRY and CDR2 SYGVKD.

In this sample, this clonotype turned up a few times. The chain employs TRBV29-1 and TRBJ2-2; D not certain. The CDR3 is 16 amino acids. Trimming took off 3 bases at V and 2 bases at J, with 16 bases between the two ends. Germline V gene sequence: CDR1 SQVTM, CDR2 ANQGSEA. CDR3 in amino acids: CSVDWAPGPNTGELFF. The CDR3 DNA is TGCAGCGTTGATTGGGCTCCAGGTCCCAACACCGGGGAGCTGTTTTTT.

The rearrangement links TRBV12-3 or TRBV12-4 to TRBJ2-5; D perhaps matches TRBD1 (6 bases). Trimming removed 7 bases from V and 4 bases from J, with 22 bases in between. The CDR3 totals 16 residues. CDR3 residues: CASIPGFVGARETQYF. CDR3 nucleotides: TGTGCCAGCATTCCCGGCTTTGTGGGGGCACGAGAGACCCAGTACTTC.

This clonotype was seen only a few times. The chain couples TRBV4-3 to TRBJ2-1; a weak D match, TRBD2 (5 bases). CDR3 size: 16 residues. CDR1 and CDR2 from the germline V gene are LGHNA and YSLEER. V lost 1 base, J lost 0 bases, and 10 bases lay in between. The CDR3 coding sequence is TGCGCCAGCAGCCAAGGGGGAGCCTACTCCTACAATGAGCAGTTCTTC. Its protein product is CASSQGGAYSYNEQFF.

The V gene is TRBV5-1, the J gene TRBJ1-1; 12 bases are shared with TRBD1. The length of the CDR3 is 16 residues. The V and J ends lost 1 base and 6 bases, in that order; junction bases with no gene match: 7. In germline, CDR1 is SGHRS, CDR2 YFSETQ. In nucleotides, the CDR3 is TGCGCCAGCAGCTTGATTGGGACAGGGGGCGACTCTGAAGCTTTCTTT. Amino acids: CASSLIGTGGDSEAFF.

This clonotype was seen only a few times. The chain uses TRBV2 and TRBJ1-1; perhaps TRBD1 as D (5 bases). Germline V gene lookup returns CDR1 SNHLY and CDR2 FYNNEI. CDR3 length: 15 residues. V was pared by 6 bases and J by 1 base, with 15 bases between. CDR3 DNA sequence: TGTGCCAGCAGCCGGCCGGGGGGGACGAACACTGAAGCTTTCTTT. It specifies CASSRPGGTNTEAFF.

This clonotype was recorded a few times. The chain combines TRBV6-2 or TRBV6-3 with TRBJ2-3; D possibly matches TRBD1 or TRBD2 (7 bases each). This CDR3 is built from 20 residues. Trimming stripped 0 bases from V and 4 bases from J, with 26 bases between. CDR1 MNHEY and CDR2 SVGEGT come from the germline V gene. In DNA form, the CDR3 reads TGTGCCAGCAGTTACTCGAGAAAGTGGTTCAGGGGGGGAGCATCAGATACGCAGTATTTT. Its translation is CASSYSRKWFRGGASDTQYF.

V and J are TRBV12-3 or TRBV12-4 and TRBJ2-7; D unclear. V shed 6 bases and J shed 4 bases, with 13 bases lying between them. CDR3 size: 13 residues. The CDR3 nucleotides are TGTGCCAGCAGCCTCATACACGGGTACGAGCAGTACTTC. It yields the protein CASSLIHGYEQYF.

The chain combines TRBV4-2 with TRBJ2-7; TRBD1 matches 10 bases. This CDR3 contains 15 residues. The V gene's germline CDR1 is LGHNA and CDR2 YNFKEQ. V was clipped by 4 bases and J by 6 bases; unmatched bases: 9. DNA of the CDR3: TGTGCCAGCAGCCTGGGACAGGGGCCGAACCTCGAGCAGTACTTC. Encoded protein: CASSLGQGPNLEQYF.

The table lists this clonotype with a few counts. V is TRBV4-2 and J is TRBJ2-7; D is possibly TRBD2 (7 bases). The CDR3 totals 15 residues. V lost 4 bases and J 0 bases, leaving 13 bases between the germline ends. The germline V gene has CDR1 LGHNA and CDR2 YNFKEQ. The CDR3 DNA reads TGTGCCAGCAGCCTGTCGGGGGGCGTCTCCTACGAGCAGTACTTC. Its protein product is CASSLSGGVSYEQYF.